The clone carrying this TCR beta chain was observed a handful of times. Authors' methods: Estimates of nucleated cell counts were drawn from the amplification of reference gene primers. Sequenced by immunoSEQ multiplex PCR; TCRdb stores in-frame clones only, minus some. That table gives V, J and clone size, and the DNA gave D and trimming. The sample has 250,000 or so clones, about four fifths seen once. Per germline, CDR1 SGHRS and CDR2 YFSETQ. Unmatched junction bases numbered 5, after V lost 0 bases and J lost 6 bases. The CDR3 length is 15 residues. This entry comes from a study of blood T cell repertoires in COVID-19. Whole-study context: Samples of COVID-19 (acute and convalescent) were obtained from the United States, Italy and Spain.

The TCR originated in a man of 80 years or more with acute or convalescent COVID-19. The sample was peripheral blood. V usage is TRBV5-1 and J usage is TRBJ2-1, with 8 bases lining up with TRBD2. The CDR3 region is CASSLGGLAGNEQFF. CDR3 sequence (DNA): TGCGCCAGCAGCTTGGGAGGACTAGCAGGCAATGAGCAGTTCTTC.